The 31 T cell receptor beta chains below come from one sample, sequenced in a study of OX40 agonist ivuxolimab in advanced cancers. Repertoires were generated with immunoSEQ multiplex PCR, while TCRdb's copy carries only in-frame clones and drops some. The repertoire holds approximately 90,000 clones, about 90% seen once, with around 1.6% in the top ten. The material was CD4+ or CD8+ T cells sorted from blood, obtained in a trial of the OX40 agonist ivuxolimab. The receptors were gathered from an adult with an advanced solid tumor such as melanoma, head and neck, liver or kidney cancer.

The rearrangement uses TRBV19 and TRBJ1-3, with D hard to call. Germline assignment: CDR1 LNHDA and CDR2 SQIVND (reference sequence). V lost 4 bases and J lost 0, with 10 bases in between. The CDR3 has 15 amino acids. CDR3 in DNA: TGTGCCAGTAGTACCGGCCCGGGCTCTGGAAACACCATATATTTT. Encoded protein: CASSTGPGSGNTIYF. Looking up the rest from reference TRBV19 and TRBJ1-3 gives the full variable domain: DGGITQSPKYLFRKEGQNVTLSCEQNLNHDAMYWYRQDPGQGLRLIYYSQIVNDFQKGDIAEGYSVSREKKESFPLTVTSAQKNPTAFYLCASSTGPGSGNTIYFGEGSWLTVV.

The gene calls are TRBV4-1 and TRBJ2-4; D perhaps matches TRBD2 (6 bases). This CDR3 comprises 17 residues. Germline CDR1 MGHRA, CDR2 YSYEKL. The V and J ends lost 1 base and 0 bases respectively, with 13 bases between them. CDR3 protein: CASSQGEEILAKNIQYF. CDR3 bases: TGCGCCAGCAGCCAAGGGGAGGAGATACTAGCCAAAAACATTCAGTACTTC.

The chain recombines TRBV27 with TRBJ2-3, with D maybe TRBD2 (6 bases). CDR3 length: 16 amino acids. V was trimmed by 6 bases and J by 3 bases, leaving 19 bases between them. The germline V gene encodes CDR1 MNHEY and CDR2 SMNVEV (reference sequence). CDR3 sequence reads: CASSRAGSPKTDTQYF. The CDR3 bases are TGTGCCAGCAGCAGAGCGGGCTCGCCGAAGACAGATACGCAGTATTTT.

This chain joins TRBV19 and TRBJ2-7, with D tentatively TRBD2 (6 bases). The germline V gene encodes CDR1 LNHDA and CDR2 SQIVND (reference sequence). V lost 4 bases and J lost 2, with 9 bases in between. The CDR3 is 13 amino acids. The CDR3 nucleotides read TGTGCCAGTAGTACCGGGAGAGCCTACGAGCAGTACTTC. This codes for CASSTGRAYEQYF. The variable domain in full, with the rest retrieved from reference TRBV19 and TRBJ2-7, is DGGITQSPKYLFRKEGQNVTLSCEQNLNHDAMYWYRQDPGQGLRLIYYSQIVNDFQKGDIAEGYSVSREKKESFPLTVTSAQKNPTAFYLCASSTGRAYEQYFGPGTRLTVT.

Here the CDR3 reads CASSERDIPPYEQYF. CDR3 sequence (DNA): TGTGCCAGCAGTGAGAGGGACATCCCCCCCTACGAGCAGTACTTC. The genes are TRBV2 and TRBJ2-7, with D maybe TRBD1 (6 bases). The V gene lost 3 bases and the J gene lost 2 bases, with 14 bases spanning the gap. Germline V gene lookup returns CDR1 SNHLY and CDR2 FYNNEI. This CDR3 comprises 15 residues.

The count of this clone is one. The chain employs TRBV5-1 and TRBJ2-3; a weak D match, TRBD2 (5 bases). Per germline, CDR1 SGHRS and CDR2 YFSETQ. V was clipped by 4 bases and J by 0 bases, with 18 bases between them. CDR3 length: 17 amino acids. CDR3 in DNA: TGCGCCAGCAGCCCAAACCTTATAGCGTCCAGCACAGATACGCAGTATTTT. Its translation: CASSPNLIASSTDTQYF.

The chain links TRBV18 to TRBJ1-1; D is uncertain. The germline gives CDR1 KGHSH, CDR2 LQKENI. This CDR3 has 13 amino acids. The ends were cut back, 0 bases at V and 5 bases at J, with 7 bases in the middle. The CDR3 region is CASSPPGGTEAFF. CDR3 bases: TGTGCCAGCTCACCACCGGGAGGGACTGAAGCTTTCTTT.

The gene calls are TRBV14 and TRBJ2-4; possibly TRBD1 or TRBD2 for D (5 bases each). Trimming took 6 bases from V and 1 from J, leaving 16 bases between them. There are 16 residues in the CDR3. The V gene's germline CDR1 is SGHDN and CDR2 FVKESK. The CDR3 spells CASSRSGREAKNIQYF. The CDR3 DNA is TGTGCCAGCAGTCGGTCGGGCAGGGAGGCCAAAAACATTCAGTACTTC.

V gene TRBV30 combines with J gene TRBJ1-2; D is uncertain. The CDR3 runs to 12 residues. V was shortened by 3 bases and J by 2 bases, with 7 bases between the two germline ends. Looked up from germline, CDR1 is GTSNPN and CDR2 is SVGIG (reference sequence). DNA of the CDR3: TGTGCCTGGAGGGGGTTCAACTATGGCTACACCTTC. This sequence encodes CAWRGFNYGYTF.

The chain joins TRBV11-3 to TRBJ2-7, with 8 bases matching TRBD1. This CDR3 is 14 amino acids long. The germline CDR1 and CDR2 sequences are SGHNT and YENEEA. V dropped 5 bases and J dropped 1; count of bases not matched to a gene: 4. Written as DNA, the CDR3 is TGTGCCAGCAGCCTGGGACAGGTGTCCTACGAGCAGTACTTC. Translation: CASSLGQVSYEQYF.

The chain is built from TRBV11-3 and TRBJ1-1; D is undetermined. V lost 0 bases and J lost 0, with 8 bases in between. Germline CDR1 and CDR2: SGHNT and YENEEA. The CDR3 covers 15 residues. DNA for the CDR3: TGTGCCAGCAGCTTAGAGGGCAGAATGAACACTGAAGCTTTCTTT. Translating gives CASSLEGRMNTEAFF.

This chain joins TRBV28 and TRBJ2-1; D call uncertain. The CDR3 totals 14 residues. Trimming pared 5 bases from V and 7 bases from J, leaving 15 bases between. Germline V lookup: CDR1 MDHEN, CDR2 SYDVKM. The CDR3 protein is CASSAWERANEQFF. In DNA form, the CDR3 reads TGTGCCAGCAGTGCCTGGGAAAGGGCTAATGAGCAGTTCTTC.

CDR3 in DNA: TGTGCCAGCAGTTTAATCGGGGGATCAGCTGAAGCTTTCTTT. Its protein product is CASSLIGGSAEAFF. The rearrangement joins TRBV28 to TRBJ1-1, with D possibly matching TRBD1 (5 bases). V shed 2 bases and J shed 6 bases, with 13 bases lying between them. Germline CDR1 and CDR2: MDHEN and SYDVKM. This CDR3 has 14 residues.

The chain couples TRBV7-2 to TRBJ2-7; 9 positions match TRBD1. With V trimmed by 5 bases and J by 9 bases, 8 bases remained unmatched. The CDR3 spans 13 residues. CDR1 and CDR2 from the germline V gene are SGHTA and FQGNSA. Written as DNA, the CDR3 is TGTGCCAGCAGCACGGGACAGGGTGCGGGGCAGTACTTC. Residues: CASSTGQGAGQYF.

This clone was counted a single time. This chain joins TRBV7-8 and TRBJ1-5, with unresolved D. Per germline, CDR1 SGHVS and CDR2 FQNEAQ. The CDR3 extends over 14 amino acids. Trimming shortened V by 0 bases and J by 2 bases, and 5 bases separated the two germline ends. DNA for the CDR3: TGTGCCAGCAGCTTAGCCGTCGGCAATCAGCCCCAGCATTTT. Encoded protein: CASSLAVGNQPQHF.

The V gene is TRBV5-1, the J gene TRBJ2-5; 9 nucleotides match TRBD1. Trimming took 0 bases from V and 5 from J; bases not matched to a gene: 5. The germline CDR1 and CDR2 sequences are SGHRS and YFSETQ. The CDR3 spans 15 residues. This chain's CDR3 is CASSLAMDRGETQYF. DNA of the CDR3: TGCGCCAGCAGCTTGGCGATGGACAGGGGTGAGACCCAGTACTTC.

The chain links TRBV6-1 to TRBJ2-1, with D perhaps TRBD1 or TRBD2 (5 bases each). The V and J ends lost 5 bases and 12 bases respectively, with 14 bases between them. Germline CDR1 MNHNS, CDR2 SASEGT. The CDR3 spans 12 residues. CDR3 coding DNA: TGTGCCAGCAGTCTCTCCCGGGACCGGCAGTTCTTC. It specifies CASSLSRDRQFF.

V gene TRBV19 combines with J gene TRBJ2-1, with TRBD2 identical over 7 bases. This CDR3 has 15 amino acids. The J segment lost 1 base and the V segment lost 1 base, leaving 1 base of the junction unmatched. Germline CDR1 LNHDA, CDR2 SQIVND (reference sequence). CDR3 in DNA: TGTGCCAGTAGTATAGGACTAGCATCCTACAATGAGCAGTTCTTC. As protein: CASSIGLASYNEQFF.

The V gene is TRBV28, the J gene TRBJ1-6, with D unclear. CDR3 length: 15 amino acids. Germline CDR1 reads MDHEN; CDR2 reads SYDVKM. Between the trimmed V and J ends, which lost 5 bases and 8 bases, there was a span of 16 bases. CDR3 protein: CASSLGGPGHSPLHF. CDR3 nucleotide sequence: TGTGCCAGCAGTCTGGGTGGCCCGGGCCATTCACCCCTCCACTTT.

The chain joins TRBV5-4 to TRBJ2-7, with D perhaps TRBD1 (5 bases). The CDR3 spans 16 residues. Trimming shortened V by 6 bases and J by 4 bases, and 23 bases separated the two germline ends. Germline CDR1 SGHNT, CDR2 YYREEE (reference sequence). CDR3 protein: CASTDDRSSSGYEQYF. CDR3 in DNA: TGTGCCAGCACCGACGACAGATCTTCAAGTGGTTACGAGCAGTACTTC.

The chain has TRBV7-2 and TRBJ1-2; weak D call: TRBD1 (6 bases). This CDR3 is 14 amino acids long. Germline assignment: CDR1 SGHTA and CDR2 FQGNSA. Trimming stripped 6 bases from V and 3 bases from J, with 14 bases between. The CDR3: CASSDLGGDYGYTF. For the CDR3, the DNA is TGTGCCAGCAGTGACCTAGGGGGAGACTATGGCTACACCTTC.

This clone was seen only once. This chain uses TRBV7-8 with TRBJ1-3; TRBD1 agrees at 9 bases. CDR3 length: 18 residues. J lost 4 bases, V lost 2 bases, and 12 bases had no gene match. Germline lookup yields CDR1 SGHVS and CDR2 FQNEAQ. This CDR3 reads CASSLSGYGTGSGNTIYF. For the CDR3, the DNA is TGTGCCAGCAGCTTATCCGGCTACGGGACAGGGTCGGGAAACACCATATATTTT.

The rearrangement uses TRBV7-9 and TRBJ1-4, with TRBD1 identical over 7 bases. J lost 4 bases, V lost 4 bases, and 6 bases had no gene match. This CDR3 has 15 amino acids. The germline gives CDR1 SEHNR, CDR2 FQNEAQ (reference sequence). CDR3 DNA: TGTGCCAGCAGCTCTCCGGGACAGTTTAATGAAAAACTGTTTTTT. Protein product: CASSSPGQFNEKLFF.

The J gene is TRBJ2-5, the V gene TRBV15; D possibly uses TRBD1 or TRBD2 (6 bases each). Trimming shortened V by 2 bases and J by 1 base, and 11 bases separated the two germline ends. CDR3 length: 15 amino acids. Germline values: CDR1 LNHNV, CDR2 YYDKDF (reference sequence). The CDR3 region is CATSRTWGAQETQYF. The CDR3 bases are TGTGCCACCAGCAGAACCTGGGGGGCCCAAGAGACCCAGTACTTC.

This rearrangement joins TRBV5-1 to TRBJ2-1, with 11 bases identical to TRBD2. Losses at the gene ends were 4 bases for V and 7 bases for J; bases not matched to a gene: 10. This CDR3 spans 16 amino acids. Per germline, CDR1 SGHRS and CDR2 YFSETQ. The CDR3 nucleotides are TGCGCCAGCAGCCCCAAAGCTAGCGGGAGGTGGAATGAGCAGTTCTTC. Protein sequence: CASSPKASGRWNEQFF.

This chain uses TRBV10-1 with TRBJ2-3, with a weak D call TRBD2 (5 bases). The V end lost 3 bases, the J end lost 8 bases, and 15 bases lay between the germline ends. CDR3 size: 14 residues. Germline V lookup: CDR1 WNHNN, CDR2 SYGVQD (reference sequence). Written as DNA, the CDR3 is TGCGCCAGCAGTGACTCGAGACTATTTAGTACGCAGTATTTT. It specifies CASSDSRLFSTQYF.

The CDR3: CASSRTGERVSPQHF. CDR3 coding DNA: TGTGCCAGCAGCCGGACAGGGGAGCGCGTATCGCCCCAGCATTTT. The rearrangement links TRBV5-6 to TRBJ1-5; TRBD1 matches at 9 bases. Unmatched junction bases numbered 11, after V lost 4 bases and J lost 9 bases. CDR3 size: 15 residues. Germline loops: CDR1 SGHDT, CDR2 YYEEEE.

This clone has just one count. The chain employs TRBV28 and TRBJ2-7; D call uncertain. V gave up 7 bases and J gave up 0 bases, with 4 bases separating them. Germline CDR1 MDHEN, CDR2 SYDVKM. CDR3 length equals 11 residues. This CDR3 reads CASTRSYEQYF. The DNA of the CDR3 is TGTGCCAGCACCCGCTCCTACGAGCAGTACTTC.

The chain has TRBV2 and TRBJ2-7, with TRBD2 identical over 8 bases. This CDR3 has 15 residues. From germline, CDR1 is SNHLY and CDR2 FYNNEI. V trimming: 7 bases; J trimming: 6 bases; junction bases outside the gene matches: 14. CDR3 nucleotides: TGTGCCAGCAACTCCCAGGGACTAGTCGTCTCCGAGCAGTACTTC. Translated, it gives CASNSQGLVVSEQYF.

V and J are TRBV9 and TRBJ2-3, with TRBD2 identical over 7 bases. In germline, CDR1 is SGDLS, CDR2 YYNGEE. The CDR3 totals 15 residues. V was clipped by 0 bases and J by 2 bases; unmatched bases: 3. The CDR3 bases are TGTGCCAGCAGCGTAGCTAGCGGAGTCACAGATACGCAGTATTTT. It codes for CASSVASGVTDTQYF.

V is TRBV5-1 and J is TRBJ2-5; maybe TRBD1 (6 bases). The CDR3 runs 14 residues. The germline V gene has CDR1 SGHRS and CDR2 YFSETQ. V was shortened by 4 bases and J by 1 base, with 11 bases between the two germline ends. CDR3 bases: TGCGCCAGCAGCCTCGGGACACCCCAAGAGACCCAGTACTTC. It codes for CASSLGTPQETQYF. Drawing the rest from reference TRBV5-1 and TRBJ2-5, the complete variable domain is KAGVTQTPRYLIKTRGQQVTLSCSPISGHRSVSWYQQTPGQGLQFLFEYFSETQRNKGNFPGRFSGRQFSNSRSEMNVSTLELGDSALYLCASSLGTPQETQYFGPGTRLLVL.